Below, one T cell receptor (beta chain) is given with its context. The antigen remains undetermined. The germline V gene has CDR1 SEHNR and CDR2 FQNEAQ (reference sequence). This CDR3 contains 12 residues. Deletions cut 5 bases from V and 6 bases from J, with 11 bases between. This sample was included in a study of shared clonotypes between healthy human individuals. Findings and limits, study-wide: The study generally estimated greater richness for naive than memory subsets. Across a handful of donors, naive CD4 shared 5% to 6%, naive CD8 3.5% to 4%, memory CD4 roughly 2.3%, memory CD8 approximately 0.4%.

Clones were read by immunoSEQ multiplex PCR, and TCRdb kept only the in-frame ones, dropping some. The table includes 780,000 or so clones, approximately 72% detected once. The chain is built from TRBV7-9 and TRBJ2-7, with a weak D call TRBD2 (5 bases). This receptor was taken from a woman between 25 and 40 years old in good health. The sample consisted of memory CD4+ T cells sorted from blood. Subset described: CD45RA-negative fraction. The CDR3 sequence: CASSPRRVEQYF. The CDR3 DNA is TGTGCCAGCAGCCCTCGGCGGGTCGAGCAGTACTTC.